This T cell receptor (beta chain) was retrieved from a study of breast tumors, draining lymph nodes, adjacent tissues. This clonotype was seen ten or more times. Axillary draining lymph nodes of breast cancer patients supplied the node samples. The CDR3 extends over 14 amino acids. CDR1 and CDR2 (germline): SGHTA, FQGTGA. The V end lost 2 bases, the J end lost 6 bases, and 10 bases lay between the germline ends. TCRdb itself ran the multiplex PCR reads through MiXCR, one entry per CDR3 protein. The data contain under 250,000 distinct CDR3 sequences, about 32% of them singletons. The sequence was obtained from a female donor with breast cancer. Some clones in this sample may be carry-over from other donors' samples. The genes are TRBV7-3 and TRBJ2-2; either TRBD1 or TRBD2 may supply D (5 bases each). Sequencing was done on a sample of axillary lymph node tissue. Here the CDR3 reads CASSLGGDAGELFF. DNA for the CDR3: TGTGCCAGCAGCTTAGGGGGAGATGCCGGGGAGCTGTTTTTT. Based on the CDR3 plus reference TRBV7-3 and TRBJ2-2, the full variable domain is GAGVSQTPSNKVTEKGKYVELRCDPISGHTALYWYRQSLGQGPEFLIYFQGTGAADDSGLPNDRFFAVRPEGSVSTLKIQRTERGDSAVYLCASSLGGDAGELFFGEGSRLTVL.